This T cell receptor (beta chain) came from a study of T-cell reconstitution after alpha-beta-depleted transplantation in children. Molecular barcoding with unique molecular identifiers was used for the TCRbeta library. TCRdb passed the PCR reads through MiXCR, listing each CDR3 protein once. The sample lists under 750,000 distinct CDR3 sequences, more than 20% seen once, with around an eighth in the top ten. Germline trimming cut 3 bases from V and 8 bases from J; bases unmatched to any gene: 7. The CDR3 has 15 residues. CDR1 and CDR2 from the germline V gene are KGHDR and SFDVKD. There are many counts of this clonotype.

The chain recombines TRBV24-1 with TRBJ2-1; 9 nucleotides align to TRBD1. This TCR came from a boy under three years old who had a stem cell transplant for acute myeloid leukemia, so the T cells may come from the graft donor. The sequencing used PBMCs, mostly from graft donor cells, collected 360 days after TCRalphabeta/CD19-depleted stem cell transplant. CDR3 sequence reads: CATSDPGQGRYEQFF. For the CDR3, the DNA is TGTGCCACCAGTGATCCGGGACAGGGAAGGTATGAGCAGTTCTTC.